This TCR beta chain was captured in a study of tumor-infiltrating lymphocytes in oesophageal squamous cell carcinoma. CDR3 length equals 16 residues. Looked up from germline, CDR1 is SGHTA and CDR2 is FQGTGA. TCRdb analysed the reads with MiXCR anew, one entry per CDR3 protein. The table shows more than 10,000 distinct CDR3 sequences, with 58% occurring only once. Sample: blood. The J gene is TRBJ2-7, the V gene TRBV7-3, with D possibly TRBD2 on 6 matching bases. The assigned J gene may be wrong: the sequence end matches TRBJ2-1 better. The TCR was taken from a female donor with esophageal squamous cell carcinoma. The CDR3 protein is CASSLKGGTSYNEQFF. The CDR3 bases are TGTGCCAGCAGCTTAAAGGGCGGGACCTCCTACAATGAGCAGTTCTTC.